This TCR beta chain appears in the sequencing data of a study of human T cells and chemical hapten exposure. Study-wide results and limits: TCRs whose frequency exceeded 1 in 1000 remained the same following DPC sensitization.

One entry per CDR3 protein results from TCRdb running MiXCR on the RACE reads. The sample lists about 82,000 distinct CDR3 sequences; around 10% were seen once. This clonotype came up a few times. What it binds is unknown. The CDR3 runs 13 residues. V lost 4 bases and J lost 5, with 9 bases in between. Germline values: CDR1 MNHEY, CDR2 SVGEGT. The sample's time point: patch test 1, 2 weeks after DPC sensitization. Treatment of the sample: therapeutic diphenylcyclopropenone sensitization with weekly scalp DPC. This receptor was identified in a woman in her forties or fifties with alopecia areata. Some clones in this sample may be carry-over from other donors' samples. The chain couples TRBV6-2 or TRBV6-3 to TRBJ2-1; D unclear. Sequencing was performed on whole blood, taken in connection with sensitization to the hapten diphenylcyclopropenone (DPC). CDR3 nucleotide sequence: TGTGCCAGCAGTTTGGAGTACCACAATGAGCAGTTCTTC. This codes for CASSLEYHNEQFF.